The T cell receptor beta chain under discussion was sequenced for a study of T cells in Graves' hyperthyroidism and ophthalmopathy. TCR beta CDR3 regions were amplified from RNA. TCR CDR3 regions were first amplified by RT-PCR with HTBI primers. Each CDR3 protein gets one entry after TCRdb re-called the multiplex PCR reads with MiXCR. The sample contains 220,000 or so distinct CDR3 sequences, 16% of which appear only once. A word on this clonotype: One base away lies a much larger clone, so this may be a sequencing read error.

Germline CDR1 reads SEHNR; CDR2 reads FQNEAQ (reference sequence). Germline trimming cut 5 bases from V and 6 bases from J; bases unmatched to any gene: 7. CDR3 length: 15 amino acids. The chain combines TRBV7-9 with TRBJ1-1, with TRBD1 identical over 12 bases. The sequenced material came from blood. The receptor's source is a woman between 18 and 29 years old with Graves' ophthalmopathy. Here the CDR3 DNA reads TGTGCCAGCAGCGTTGGGACAGGGGGCTTCTCTGAAGCTTTCTTT. This codes for CASSVGTGGFSEAFF.